This T cell receptor (beta chain) was retrieved from a study of control samples from healthy donors and cancer patients. As regards this clone: Distinct nucleotide sequences in the sample also encode this CDR3.

TCRdb's table, derived via immunoSEQ multiplex PCR, lists solely in-frame clones and lacks some. Altogether tens of thousands of clones are present, roughly 78% being singletons, with the ten largest covering about 10%. Unmatched junction bases numbered 5, after V lost 8 bases and J lost 1 base. Germline values: CDR1 LGHDT, CDR2 YNNKEL (reference sequence). The CDR3 sequence is 15 residues long. The chain uses TRBV3-1 (or the pseudogene TRBV3-2) and TRBJ2-5; 12 nucleotides align to TRBD2. Sequencing was performed on blood. This receptor was identified in a woman aged 55-69 years in good health. CDR3 DNA: TGTGCCAGCCGACTAGCGGGAGAGCCCCAAGAGACCCAGTACTTC. As protein: CASRLAGEPQETQYF.